The following is a T cell receptor beta chain sequence with its context. The target antigen is unknown. V was clipped by 3 bases and J by 1 base; unmatched bases: 1. CDR3 length equals 15 residues. Germline CDR1 is SGHTA and CDR2 is FQGNSA. TCRdb re-analysed the 5' RACE reads in MiXCR, keeping a single row per CDR3 protein. The table has around 110,000 distinct CDR3 sequences, about a sixth seen once; the top ten hold 25% to 35%. The entry originates in a study of T-cell memory formation after mild COVID-19. Study-level results: Largely, contracting CD4+ clones fell within CM and EM, and contracting CD8+ clones within EMRA.

The clonotype originates from an adult woman who had mild COVID-19 (a few samples of this study predate the infection). Cell type and time point are not known. This sequence joins TRBV7-2 and TRBJ2-3, with 10 bases fitting TRBD2. The sample comprised PBMCs or a T cell subset sorted from them (not recorded which). The CDR3 nucleotides are TGTGCCAGCAGCTTCGGGACTAGCGGCACAGATACGCAGTATTTT. This encodes CASSFGTSGTDTQYF. Drawing the rest from reference TRBV7-2 and TRBJ2-3, the complete variable domain is GAGVSQSPSNKVTEKGKDVELRCDPISGHTALYWYRQSLGQGLEFLIYFQGNSAPDKSGLPSDRFSAERTGGSVSTLTIQRTQQEDSAVYLCASSFGTSGTDTQYFGPGTRLTVL.